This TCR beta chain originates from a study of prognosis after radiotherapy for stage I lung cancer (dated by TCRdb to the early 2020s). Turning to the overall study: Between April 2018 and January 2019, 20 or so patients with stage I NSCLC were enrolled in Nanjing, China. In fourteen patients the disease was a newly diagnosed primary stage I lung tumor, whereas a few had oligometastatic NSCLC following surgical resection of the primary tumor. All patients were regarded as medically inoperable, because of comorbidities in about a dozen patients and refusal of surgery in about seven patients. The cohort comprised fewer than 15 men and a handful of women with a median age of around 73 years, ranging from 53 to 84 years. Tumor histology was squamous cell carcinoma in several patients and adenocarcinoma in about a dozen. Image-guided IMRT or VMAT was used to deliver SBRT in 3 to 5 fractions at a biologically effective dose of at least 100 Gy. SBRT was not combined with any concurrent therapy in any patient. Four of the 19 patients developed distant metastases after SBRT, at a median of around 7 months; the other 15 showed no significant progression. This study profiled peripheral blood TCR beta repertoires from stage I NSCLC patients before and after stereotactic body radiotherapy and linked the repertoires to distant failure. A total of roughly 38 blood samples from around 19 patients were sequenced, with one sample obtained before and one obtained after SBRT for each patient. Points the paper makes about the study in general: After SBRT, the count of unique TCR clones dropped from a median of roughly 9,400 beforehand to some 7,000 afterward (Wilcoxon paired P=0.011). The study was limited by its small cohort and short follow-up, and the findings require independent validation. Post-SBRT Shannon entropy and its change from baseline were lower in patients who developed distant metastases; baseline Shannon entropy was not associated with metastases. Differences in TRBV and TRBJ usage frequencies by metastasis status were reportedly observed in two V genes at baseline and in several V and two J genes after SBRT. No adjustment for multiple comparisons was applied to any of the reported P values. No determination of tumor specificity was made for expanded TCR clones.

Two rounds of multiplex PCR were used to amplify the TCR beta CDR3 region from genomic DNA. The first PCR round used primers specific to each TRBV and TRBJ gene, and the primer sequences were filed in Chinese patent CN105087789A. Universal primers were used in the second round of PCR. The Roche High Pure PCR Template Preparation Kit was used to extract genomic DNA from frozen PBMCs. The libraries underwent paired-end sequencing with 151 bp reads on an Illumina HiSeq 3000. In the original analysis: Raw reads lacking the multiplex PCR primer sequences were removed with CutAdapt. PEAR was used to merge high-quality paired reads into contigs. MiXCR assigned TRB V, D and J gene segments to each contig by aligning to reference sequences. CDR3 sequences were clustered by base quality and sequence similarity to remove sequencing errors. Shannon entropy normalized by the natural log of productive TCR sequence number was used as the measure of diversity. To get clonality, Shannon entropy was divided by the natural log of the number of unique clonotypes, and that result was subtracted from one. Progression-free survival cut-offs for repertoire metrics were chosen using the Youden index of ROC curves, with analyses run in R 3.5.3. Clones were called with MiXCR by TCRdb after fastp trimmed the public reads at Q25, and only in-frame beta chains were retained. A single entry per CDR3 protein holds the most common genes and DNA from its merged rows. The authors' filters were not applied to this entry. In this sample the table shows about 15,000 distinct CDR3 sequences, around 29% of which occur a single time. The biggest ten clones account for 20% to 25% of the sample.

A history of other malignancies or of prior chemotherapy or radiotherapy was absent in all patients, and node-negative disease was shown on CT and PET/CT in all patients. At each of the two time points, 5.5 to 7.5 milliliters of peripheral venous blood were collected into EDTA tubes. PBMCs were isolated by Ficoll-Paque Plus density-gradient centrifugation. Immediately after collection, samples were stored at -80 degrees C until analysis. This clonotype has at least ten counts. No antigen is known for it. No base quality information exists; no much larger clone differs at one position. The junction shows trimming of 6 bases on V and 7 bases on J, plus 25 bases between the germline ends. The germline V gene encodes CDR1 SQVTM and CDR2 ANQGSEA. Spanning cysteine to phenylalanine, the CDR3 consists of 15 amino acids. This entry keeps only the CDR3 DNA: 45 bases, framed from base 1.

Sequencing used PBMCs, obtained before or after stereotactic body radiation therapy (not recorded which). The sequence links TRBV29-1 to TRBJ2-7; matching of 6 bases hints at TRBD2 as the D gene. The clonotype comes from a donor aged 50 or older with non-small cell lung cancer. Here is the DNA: TGCAGCGTCGGGGCGGCCATGACCTTCGCGGGAGAGCAGTACTTC. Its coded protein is CSVGAAMTFAGEQYF.